These 23 T cell receptor beta chains share one sample of origin, sequenced in a study of early T cells in non-severe SARS-CoV-2 infection. From the 5' RACE reads, TCRdb called clonotypes with MiXCR, one entry per CDR3 protein. The sample gives approximately 77,000 distinct CDR3 sequences, 10% to 15% of which show up once; roughly 15% is in the top ten. The sequencing here drew on whole blood, taken at baseline. The receptors were sampled from an adult who was a healthcare worker with PCR-confirmed SARS-CoV-2 infection or an uninfected control (not recorded which). The donor label of this sample is uncertain.

This clonotype has a handful of counts. The V and J genes are TRBV6-2 or TRBV6-3 and TRBJ2-7; D not resolved. Germline CDR1 is MNHEY and CDR2 is SVGEGT. This CDR3 comprises 12 residues. Trimming cost V 4 bases and J 4 bases, with 8 bases left between them. CDR3 in DNA: TGTGCCAGCAGTTCCAGATTTTACGAGCAGTACTTC. This sequence encodes CASSSRFYEQYF.

With respect to this clonotype: A junction boundary mismatches the germline segment, possibly from a read error. The V and J genes are TRBV7-6 and TRBJ2-7; 8 positions match TRBD1. Germline CDR1 and CDR2: SGHVS and FNYEAQ. This CDR3 has 13 residues. The chain's CDR3 is CASSPGQGGPTHF. CDR3 nucleotides: TGTGCCAGCAGCCCCGGACAGGGAGGCCCCACTCACTTC.

The J gene is TRBJ2-2, the V gene TRBV10-1, with TRBD2 matching 13 bases. Germline V lookup: CDR1 WNHNN, CDR2 SYGVQD (reference sequence). This CDR3 is 18 amino acids long. Trimming removed 7 bases from V and 0 bases from J; junction bases left unmatched: 8. DNA of the CDR3: TGCGCCAGCACCCCGGGACTAGCGGGAATACCGAACACCGGGGAGCTGTTTTTT. Translating gives CASTPGLAGIPNTGELFF.

This clonotype was picked up many times. The rearrangement joins TRBV7-2 to TRBJ2-7, with 8 nucleotides matching TRBD1. Germline V lookup: CDR1 SGHTA, CDR2 FQGNSA. The junction had 10 bases not matched to a gene; V was cut back by 1 base and J by 5 bases. CDR3 length: 16 amino acids. The CDR3, as DNA: TGTGCCAGCAGCTTAGTCTCCGGGACAGGACGGAACGAGCAGTACTTC. It is translated as CASSLVSGTGRNEQYF.

The chain is built from TRBV6-5 and TRBJ2-1; TRBD2 matches 8 bases. Germline values: CDR1 MNHEY, CDR2 SVGAGI. J gave up 1 base and V 6 bases, and 5 bases lay outside the gene matches. The CDR3 contains 15 residues. The CDR3 nucleotides read TGTGCCAGCAGCACAGCGGGAGTTTCCTACAATGAGCAGTTCTTC. Translated: CASSTAGVSYNEQFF.

The chain employs TRBV7-2 and TRBJ1-1; D may be TRBD1 (5 bases). This CDR3 comprises 16 residues. Trimming shortened V by 4 bases and J by 0 bases, and 15 bases separated the two germline ends. Per germline, CDR1 SGHTA and CDR2 FQGNSA. CDR3 sequence reads: CASSSRAGRLNTEAFF. CDR3 DNA sequence: TGTGCCAGCAGCTCTAGGGCAGGGCGGCTGAACACTGAAGCTTTCTTT. Filled out from reference TRBV7-2 and TRBJ1-1, the complete variable domain reads GAGVSQSPSNKVTEKGKDVELRCDPISGHTALYWYRQSLGQGLEFLIYFQGNSAPDKSGLPSDRFSAERTGGSVSTLTIQRTQQEDSAVYLCASSSRAGRLNTEAFFGQGTRLTVV.

About this clonotype: This may be a read error, as it is one base from a much larger clone. The chain employs TRBV2 and TRBJ2-4; no reliable D call. The V and J ends lost 7 bases and 7 bases respectively, with 8 bases between them. The germline CDR1 and CDR2 sequences are SNHLY and FYNNEI. The CDR3 is made up of 11 amino acids. CDR3 residues: CASNGQNIQYF. In DNA form, the CDR3 reads TGTGCCAGCAATGGGCAGAACATTCAGTACTTC.

The rearrangement joins TRBV29-1 to TRBJ2-4, with D perhaps given as TRBD1 or TRBD2 (6 bases each). The CDR3 has 13 residues. The germline V gene encodes CDR1 SQVTM and CDR2 ANQGSEA. V gave up 6 bases and J gave up 11 bases, with 20 bases separating them. The CDR3 coding sequence is TGCAGCGTAGGGTCCCTAGGGGGAGGCCTTCAGTACTTC. This sequence encodes CSVGSLGGGLQYF. Drawing the rest from reference TRBV29-1 and TRBJ2-4, the complete variable domain is SAVISQKPSRDICQRGTSLTIQCQVDSQVTMMFWYRQQPGQSLTLIATANQGSEATYESGFVIDKFPISRPNLTFSTLTVSNMSPEDSSIYLCSVGSLGGGLQYFGAGTRLSVL.

In this sample, this clonotype turned up many times. The J gene is TRBJ1-4, the V gene TRBV5-1, with D maybe TRBD1 (6 bases). V lost 4 bases to trimming and J lost 8 bases, with 15 bases between them. This CDR3 has 14 amino acids. Germline V lookup: CDR1 SGHRS, CDR2 YFSETQ. The CDR3 here is CASSPGVLREKLFF. In nucleotides, the CDR3 is TGCGCCAGCAGCCCAGGGGTTCTCCGGGAAAAACTGTTTTTT.

This clonotype has just a few counts. As DNA, the CDR3 is TGTGCCAGCAGGCGGACAGGGTGGTCGACTGAAGCTTTCTTT. This encodes CASRRTGWSTEAFF. The gene calls are TRBV7-2 and TRBJ1-1, with 8 bases aligning to TRBD1. Germline-derived CDR1 and CDR2 are SGHTA and FQGNSA. The CDR3 covers 14 residues. Trimming took 6 bases from V and 5 from J; bases not matched to a gene: 8.

This clonotype was seen many times. This chain uses TRBV20-1 with TRBJ2-7; D ambiguous. Trimming shortened V by 0 bases and J by 1 base, and 1 base separated the two germline ends. The CDR3 has 11 amino acids. Per the germline V gene, CDR1 is DFQATT and CDR2 is SNEGSKA (reference sequence). The CDR3 loop is CSARESYEQYF. The DNA for the CDR3 is TGCAGTGCTAGAGAATCCTACGAGCAGTACTTC.

This clonotype has more than one count but fewer than ten. The rearrangement links TRBV19 to TRBJ1-5; no reliable D call. The germline V and J ends were trimmed by 3 bases and 3 bases, with 15 bases remaining between them. The CDR3 spans 16 residues. Germline CDR1 and CDR2: LNHDA and SQIVND (reference sequence). Written as DNA, the CDR3 is TGTGCCAGTAGTATTTGGGCAATCATGCTCAATCAGCCCCAGCATTTT. Translating it yields CASSIWAIMLNQPQHF.

This clonotype was counted a single time. V usage is TRBV9 and J usage is TRBJ2-5; 10 bases map to TRBD2. The CDR3 is made up of 15 amino acids. Trimming at V came to 4 bases and at J to 5 bases, leaving 8 bases not matched to a gene. Germline V gene sequence: CDR1 SGDLS, CDR2 YYNGEE. The CDR3 protein is CASSPKRGGPETQYF. For the CDR3, the DNA is TGTGCCAGCAGCCCCAAGCGGGGGGGGCCGGAGACCCAGTACTTC.

The table lists this clonotype with many counts. This chain connects TRBV11-3 to TRBJ2-7; 9 bases are a match to TRBD2. The ends lost 5 bases at V and 2 bases at J; junction bases unmatched: 7. The CDR3 totals 15 residues. Germline CDR1 SGHNT, CDR2 YENEEA. The CDR3 sequence is CASSAQRGATYEQYF. DNA of the CDR3: TGTGCCAGCAGCGCGCAGCGGGGGGCCACCTACGAGCAGTACTTC. Full variable domain (remainder filled in from reference TRBV11-3 and TRBJ2-7): EAGVVQSPRYKIIEKKQPVAFWCNPISGHNTLYWYLQNLGQGPELLIRYENEEAVDDSQLPKDRFSAERLKGVDSTLKIQPAELGDSAVYLCASSAQRGATYEQYFGPGTRLTVT.

This clonotype was seen many times. This chain uses TRBV7-9 with TRBJ2-3, with D tentatively TRBD1 (6 bases). Germline V gene sequence: CDR1 SEHNR, CDR2 FQNEAQ (reference sequence). V was shortened by 5 bases and J by 4 bases, with 22 bases between the two germline ends. There are 17 residues in the CDR3. In nucleotides, the CDR3 is TGTGCCAGCAGCCCCCCCCTAAGACAGGTACTGGCAGATACGCAGTATTTT. Amino acids: CASSPPLRQVLADTQYF.

This clonotype was recorded a few times. This chain uses TRBV5-1 with TRBJ1-3; perhaps TRBD1 as D (6 bases). CDR3 size: 14 residues. Germline CDR1 SGHRS, CDR2 YFSETQ. Deletions cut 1 base from V and 2 bases from J, with 7 bases between. The CDR3 sequence: CASSLWGPGNTIYF. In DNA form, the CDR3 reads TGCGCCAGCAGCTTGTGGGGGCCTGGAAACACCATATATTTT. The whole variable domain, remainder taken from reference TRBV5-1 and TRBJ1-3, is KAGVTQTPRYLIKTRGQQVTLSCSPISGHRSVSWYQQTPGQGLQFLFEYFSETQRNKGNFPGRFSGRQFSNSRSEMNVSTLELGDSALYLCASSLWGPGNTIYFGEGSWLTVV.

This clonotype was picked up many times. V usage is TRBV27 and J usage is TRBJ2-5, with a tentative D call TRBD2 (6 bases). CDR3 length: 16 amino acids. V lost 0 bases and J lost 1, with 12 bases in between. The V gene's germline CDR1 is MNHEY and CDR2 SMNVEV (reference sequence). The CDR3, as DNA: TGTGCCAGCAGTTTATCAATAGCGGTTGTCCAAGAGACCCAGTACTTC. It is translated as CASSLSIAVVQETQYF.

As regards this clonotype: The germline gene is not matched at one end of the junction; a read error may be the cause. This chain connects TRBV6-1 to TRBJ2-5; D unresolved. The length of the CDR3 is 11 residues. Germline CDR1 MNHNS, CDR2 SASEGT. The CDR3, as DNA: TGTGCCAGCAATGAAGAAGAGACCCAGTACTTC. Its translation is CASNEEETQYF.

The chain employs TRBV21-1 and TRBJ2-1; TRBD2 is taken as the D call from the table, unchecked against the DNA. TRBV21-1 is a pseudogene locus. CDR3 length: 16 amino acids. The CDR3 is CASSKVRGLLLDEQFF. The CDR3 DNA sequence: TGTGCCAGCAGCAAAGTTAGGGGACTACTCTTAGATGAGCAGTTCTTC.

This clonotype was detected a few times. V is TRBV5-6 and J is TRBJ2-1; 8 positions agree with TRBD2. V shed 2 bases, J shed 7 bases, and the junction held 11 bases outside the gene matches. This CDR3 region has 16 residues. In germline, CDR1 is SGHDT, CDR2 YYEEEE. CDR3 in amino acids: CASSLMAGGSGNEQFF. CDR3 nucleotides: TGTGCCAGCAGCTTAATGGCGGGGGGCTCTGGAAATGAGCAGTTCTTC.

The chain uses TRBV23-1 and TRBJ2-2; D remains unclear. TRBV23-1 is labeled an ORF, and its function is uncertain. The CDR3 has 15 amino acids. Trimming removed 7 bases from V and 2 bases from J, with 14 bases in between. CDR3 protein: CASKVGELNTGELFF. The CDR3 DNA is TGCGCCAGCAAGGTTGGGGAACTAAACACCGGGGAGCTGTTTTTT.

V usage is TRBV19 and J usage is TRBJ2-4; D is unresolved. Trimming removed 6 bases at V and 1 base at J, with 19 bases between. The CDR3 consists of 17 residues. Germline CDR1 and CDR2: LNHDA and SQIVND (reference sequence). The DNA for the CDR3 is TGTGCCAGTAGCCTAGAAGGAGCGCGGTTCGCCAAAAACATTCAGTACTTC. Translation gives CASSLEGARFAKNIQYF.

The V gene is TRBV20-1, the J gene TRBJ2-7; D is undetermined. The CDR3 runs 13 residues. Germline values: CDR1 DFQATT, CDR2 SNEGSKA (reference sequence). V lost 0 bases and J 0 bases, leaving 6 bases between the germline ends. The CDR3 protein is CSARDWGSYEQYF. The CDR3 region has the DNA TGCAGTGCTAGAGACTGGGGCTCCTACGAGCAGTACTTC.